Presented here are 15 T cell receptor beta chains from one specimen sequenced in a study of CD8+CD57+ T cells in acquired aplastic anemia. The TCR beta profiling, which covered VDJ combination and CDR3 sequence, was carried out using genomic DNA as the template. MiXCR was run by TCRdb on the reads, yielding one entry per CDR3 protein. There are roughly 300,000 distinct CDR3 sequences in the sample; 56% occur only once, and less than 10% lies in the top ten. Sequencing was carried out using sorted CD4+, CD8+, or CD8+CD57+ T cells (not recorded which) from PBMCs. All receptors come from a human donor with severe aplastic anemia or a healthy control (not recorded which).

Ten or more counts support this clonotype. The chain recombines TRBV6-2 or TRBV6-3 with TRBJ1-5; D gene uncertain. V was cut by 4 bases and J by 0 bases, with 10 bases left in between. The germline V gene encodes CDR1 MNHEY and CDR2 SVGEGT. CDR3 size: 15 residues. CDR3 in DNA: TGTGCCAGCAGTTTCATCGTGGGTAGCAATCAGCCCCAGCATTTT. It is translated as CASSFIVGSNQPQHF.

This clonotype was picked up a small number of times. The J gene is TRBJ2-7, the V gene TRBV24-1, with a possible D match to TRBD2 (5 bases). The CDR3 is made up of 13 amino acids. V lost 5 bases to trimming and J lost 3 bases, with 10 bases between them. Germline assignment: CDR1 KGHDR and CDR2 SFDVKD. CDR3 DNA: TGTGCCACCAGTGGAGCGGACGGCTACGAGCAGTACTTC. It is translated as CATSGADGYEQYF.

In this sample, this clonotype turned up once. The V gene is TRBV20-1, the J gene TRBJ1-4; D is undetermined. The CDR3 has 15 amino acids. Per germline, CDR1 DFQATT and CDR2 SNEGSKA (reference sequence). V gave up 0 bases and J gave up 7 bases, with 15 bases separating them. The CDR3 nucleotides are TGCAGTGCTAGAGATCGTAGACTAGCGGCTGAAAAACTGTTTTTT. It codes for CSARDRRLAAEKLFF.

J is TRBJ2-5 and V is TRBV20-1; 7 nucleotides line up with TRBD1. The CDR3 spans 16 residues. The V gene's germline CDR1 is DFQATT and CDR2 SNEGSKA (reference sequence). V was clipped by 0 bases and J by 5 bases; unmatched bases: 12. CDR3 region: CSARDLAGGWEETQYF. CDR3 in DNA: TGCAGTGCTAGAGATCTAGCAGGGGGTTGGGAGGAGACCCAGTACTTC.

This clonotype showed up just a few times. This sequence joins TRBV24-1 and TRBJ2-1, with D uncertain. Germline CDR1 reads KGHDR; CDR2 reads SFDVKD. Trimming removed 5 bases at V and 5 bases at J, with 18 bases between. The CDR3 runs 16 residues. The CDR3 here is CATSARGWYANNEQFF. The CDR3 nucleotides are TGTGCCACCAGTGCCCGTGGGTGGTACGCGAACAATGAGCAGTTCTTC.

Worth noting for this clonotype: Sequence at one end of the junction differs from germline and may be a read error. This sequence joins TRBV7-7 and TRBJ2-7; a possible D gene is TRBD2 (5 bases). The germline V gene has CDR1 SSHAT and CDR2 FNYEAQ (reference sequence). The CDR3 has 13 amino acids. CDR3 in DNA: TGTGCTAGCAGCTCCTTCGCGGGCGGCGAGCAGTACTTC. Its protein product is CASSSFAGGEQYF.

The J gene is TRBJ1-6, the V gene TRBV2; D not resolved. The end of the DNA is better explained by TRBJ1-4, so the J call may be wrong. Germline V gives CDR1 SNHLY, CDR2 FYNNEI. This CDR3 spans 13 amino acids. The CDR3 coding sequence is TGTGCCAGCCAAGGGATGGTAAATGAAAAACTGTTTTTT. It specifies CASQGMVNEKLFF.

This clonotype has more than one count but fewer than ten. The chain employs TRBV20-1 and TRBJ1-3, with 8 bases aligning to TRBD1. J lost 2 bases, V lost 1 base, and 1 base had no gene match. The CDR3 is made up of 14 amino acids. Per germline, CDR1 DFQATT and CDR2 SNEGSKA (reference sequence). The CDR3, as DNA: TGCAGTGCTAGAGGGACAGGGACTGGAAACACCATATATTTT. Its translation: CSARGTGTGNTIYF.

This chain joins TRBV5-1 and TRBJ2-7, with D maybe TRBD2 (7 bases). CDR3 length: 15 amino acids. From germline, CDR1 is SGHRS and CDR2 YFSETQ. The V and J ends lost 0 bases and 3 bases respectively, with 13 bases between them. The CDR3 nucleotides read TGCGCCAGCAGCTTGGGGGCGGGGGCCCTCTACGAGCAGTACTTC. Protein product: CASSLGAGALYEQYF.

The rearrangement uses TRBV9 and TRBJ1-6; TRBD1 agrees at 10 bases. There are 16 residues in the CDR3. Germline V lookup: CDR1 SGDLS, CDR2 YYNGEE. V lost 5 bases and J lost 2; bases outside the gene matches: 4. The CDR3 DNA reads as TGTGCCAGCAGTCCAGGACAGGGGGCCTATAATTCACCCCTCCACTTT. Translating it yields CASSPGQGAYNSPLHF.

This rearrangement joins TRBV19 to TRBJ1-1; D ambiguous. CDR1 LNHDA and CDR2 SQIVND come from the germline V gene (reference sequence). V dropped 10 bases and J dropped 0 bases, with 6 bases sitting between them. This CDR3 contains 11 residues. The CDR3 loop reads CAIVLNTEAFF. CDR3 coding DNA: TGTGCCATTGTCCTGAACACTGAAGCTTTCTTT.

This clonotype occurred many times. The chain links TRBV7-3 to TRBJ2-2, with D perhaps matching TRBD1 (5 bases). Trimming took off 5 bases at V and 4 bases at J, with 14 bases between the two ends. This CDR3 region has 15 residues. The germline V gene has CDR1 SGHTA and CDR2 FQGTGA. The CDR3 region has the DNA TGTGCCAGCAGCATAGGACATCTGAGCACCGGGGAGCTGTTTTTT. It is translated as CASSIGHLSTGELFF.

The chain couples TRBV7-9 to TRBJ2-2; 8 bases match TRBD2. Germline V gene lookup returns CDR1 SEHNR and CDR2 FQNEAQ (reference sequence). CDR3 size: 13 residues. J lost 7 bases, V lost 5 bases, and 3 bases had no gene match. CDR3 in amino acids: CASSPAGGGELFF. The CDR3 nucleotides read TGTGCCAGCAGCCCTGCGGGGGGCGGGGAGCTGTTTTTT.

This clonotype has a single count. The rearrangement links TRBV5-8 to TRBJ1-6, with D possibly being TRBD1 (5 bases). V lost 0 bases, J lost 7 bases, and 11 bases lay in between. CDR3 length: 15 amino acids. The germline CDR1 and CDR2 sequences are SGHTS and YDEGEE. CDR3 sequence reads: CASSLGGTNNSPLHF. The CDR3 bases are TGTGCCAGCAGCTTGGGAGGGACCAACAATTCACCCCTCCACTTT.

The CDR3 coding sequence is TGTGCCAGCAGCCAATCAAGGAACACTGAAGCTTTCTTT. This codes for CASSQSRNTEAFF. This sequence joins TRBV14 and TRBJ1-1, with D unclear. The germline V gene encodes CDR1 SGHDN and CDR2 FVKESK. V dropped 2 bases and J dropped 1 base, with 5 bases sitting between them. This CDR3 has 13 amino acids.